This entry lists 7 T cell receptor beta chains sequenced from one sample in a study of blood T cells in healthy people across ages. Primers used in a second PCR of roughly 6 to 11 cycles were a sample-barcoded 5' primer and a J-beta primer mix. From the 5' RACE reads, TCRdb called clonotypes with MiXCR, one entry per CDR3 protein. The sample yields 950,000 to 1,200,000 distinct CDR3 sequences, approximately 38% seen once. Specimen: blood. These receptors originate from a man between 18 and 29 years old in good health.

V and J are TRBV7-9 and TRBJ1-4, with 10 bases lining up with TRBD1. The germline V gene encodes CDR1 SEHNR and CDR2 FQNEAQ (reference sequence). J was trimmed by 8 bases and V by 4 bases; bases with no gene match: 7. CDR3 length equals 15 residues. This CDR3 reads CASSSRDRGQEKLFF. DNA of the CDR3: TGTGCCAGCAGCTCCCGGGACAGGGGTCAGGAAAAACTGTTTTTT.

This sequence joins TRBV9 and TRBJ2-1; 9 bases align to TRBD1. CDR1 and CDR2 (germline): SGDLS, YYNGEE. Losses at the gene ends were 4 bases for V and 2 bases for J; bases not matched to a gene: 10. This CDR3 comprises 17 residues. Here the CDR3 reads CASSPRTGVLAYNEQFF. The CDR3 region has the DNA TGTGCCAGCAGCCCACGGACAGGGGTCTTAGCCTACAATGAGCAGTTCTTC.

This sequence joins TRBV4-1 and TRBJ2-7; tentatively, D is TRBD2 (7 bases). V was shortened by 4 bases and J by 0 bases, with 13 bases between the two germline ends. Germline assignment: CDR1 MGHRA and CDR2 YSYEKL. This CDR3 region has 15 residues. The DNA of the CDR3 is TGCGCCAGCAGCCCACTAGCGACAGGCTCCTACGAGCAGTACTTC. This sequence encodes CASSPLATGSYEQYF.

This clonotype was found a few times. The V gene is TRBV12-3 or TRBV12-4, the J gene TRBJ2-3; TRBD1 agrees at 7 bases. This CDR3 region has 16 residues. V shed 5 bases and J 7 bases; nucleotides not matched to a gene: 15. CDR3 nucleotide sequence: TGTGCCAGCAGTCCCGTAGGAGAGGGGGCCGGATATACGCAGTATTTT. Amino acids: CASSPVGEGAGYTQYF.

A note on this clonotype: Relative to the germline gene, one junction end is altered; a read error may explain this. The chain recombines TRBV20-1 with TRBJ2-1, with 8 bases identical to TRBD2. Germline V gives CDR1 DFQATT, CDR2 SNEGSKA (reference sequence). The CDR3 loop spans 14 amino acids. The CDR3 DNA sequence: TGCAGTACTAGCGGCGGAGCAAGATACAATGAGCAGTTCTTC. Amino acids: CSTSGGARYNEQFF.

The sample holds many counts of this clonotype. This chain connects TRBV4-3 to TRBJ1-2; 7 nucleotides match TRBD1. The junction had 3 bases not matched to a gene; V was cut back by 0 bases and J by 2 bases. CDR3 length: 15 residues. The germline V gene encodes CDR1 LGHNA and CDR2 YSLEER. The CDR3 loop reads CASSQDLTGNYGYTF. The CDR3 DNA reads TGCGCCAGCAGCCAAGATTTGACAGGGAACTATGGCTACACCTTC.

The CDR3 protein is CASSLVRGDNEKLFF. The CDR3 nucleotides are TGTGCCAGCAGTTTAGTCCGGGGGGATAATGAAAAACTGTTTTTT. The chain carries TRBV12-3 or TRBV12-4 and TRBJ1-4, with a tentative D call TRBD1 (5 bases). V gave up 1 base and J gave up 4 bases, with 10 bases separating them. The CDR3 totals 15 residues.